The T cell receptor beta chain under discussion was sequenced for a study of CD8 T cells in ankylosing spondylitis. Study observations and caveats: Matched ankylosing spondylitis synovial fluid reportedly showed significant enrichment of disease-linked clones. Blood of patients with ankylosing spondylitis appeared to be characterized by a TCR beta motif of eight or nine highly homologous variants. Prior literature has documented some motif variants in synovial fluid and blood from reactive arthritis.

With molecular barcodes, quantitative 5'-RACE was used to make the TCR beta libraries. TCRdb re-called the 5' RACE reads through MiXCR, storing one row per CDR3 protein. The table includes approximately 25,000 distinct CDR3 sequences, around a sixth detected once. The CDR3 extends over 13 amino acids. Trimming stripped 1 base from V and 2 bases from J, with 5 bases between. From germline, CDR1 is DFQATT and CDR2 SNEGSKA (reference sequence). This clonotype was counted a few times. The antigen remains unidentified. The sample taken for sequencing was blood. This rearrangement joins TRBV20-1 to TRBJ2-2, with D unclear. The clonotype comes from a male donor with ankylosing spondylitis or in good health (not recorded which). CDR3 in amino acids: CSARVANTGELFF. CDR3 bases: TGCAGTGCTAGAGTGGCTAACACCGGGGAGCTGTTTTTT.